These 15 T cell receptor beta chains were sequenced from one sample in a study of beta chain features in type 1 diabetes. Points from the study as a whole: People with Type 1 diabetes carried modestly yet significantly shorter TCRB CDR3s in all four CD4+ subsets.

Isolated RNA was reverse transcribed in full, so expressed TCRB transcripts were sequenced. TCRdb keeps only in-frame clones here, not all; method: immunoSEQ multiplex PCR. The sample consists of about 170,000 clones, roughly 8% of them appearing once. These TCRs are of unknown antigen specificity. Sequencing input: central memory CD4+ T cells from blood. The receptors come from a woman in her thirties or forties with type 1 diabetes.

The J gene is TRBJ2-3, the V gene TRBV20-1; possibly TRBD2 for D (5 bases). Between the trimmed V and J ends, which lost 3 bases and 5 bases, there was a span of 6 bases. The CDR3 has 11 amino acids. Germline lookup yields CDR1 DFQATT and CDR2 SNEGSKA (reference sequence). In DNA, the CDR3 is TGCAGTGCTAGTGGACTAGATACGCAGTATTTT. As protein: CSASGLDTQYF.

The chain combines TRBV7-2 with TRBJ2-7; the match to TRBD1 covers 7 bases. The CDR3 runs to 14 residues. The ends lost 1 base at V and 3 bases at J; junction bases unmatched: 3. Germline V lookup: CDR1 SGHTA, CDR2 FQGNSA. In nucleotides, the CDR3 is TGTGCCAGCAGCTTAGACCGGGACAGCTACGAGCAGTACTTC. Its protein product is CASSLDRDSYEQYF.

The V gene is TRBV6-1, the J gene TRBJ2-7; D call uncertain. V was cut by 8 bases and J by 2 bases, with 16 bases left in between. The V gene's germline CDR1 is MNHNS and CDR2 SASEGT. The CDR3 is 14 residues long. The CDR3 bases are TGTGCCAGCGTGAGCTACCGTGCGGCCTACGAGCAGTACTTC. Translated, it gives CASVSYRAAYEQYF.

The chain combines TRBV11-3 with TRBJ2-7; TRBD2 is a possible D gene (6 bases). Germline CDR1 SGHNT, CDR2 YENEEA. The ends were cut back, 5 bases at V and 2 bases at J, with 22 bases in the middle. The CDR3 spans 17 residues. The CDR3 DNA sequence: TGTGCCAGCAGCCCGGGACGTGGGGAGGTGAATCCCTACGAGCAGTACTTC. Its protein is CASSPGRGEVNPYEQYF.

This clone was picked up a small number of times. The chain uses TRBV7-3 and TRBJ2-3; D remains unclear. This CDR3 is built from 15 residues. Germline V gene data show CDR1 as SGHTA and CDR2 as FQGTGA. The germline V and J ends were trimmed by 0 bases and 0 bases, with 7 bases remaining between them. The CDR3 coding sequence is TGTGCCAGCAGCTTAACGCGTTTTAGCACAGATACGCAGTATTTT. This codes for CASSLTRFSTDTQYF.

The chain combines TRBV5-1 with TRBJ2-1; the D is unclear. CDR3 length: 14 residues. V gave up 0 bases and J gave up 6 bases, with 10 bases separating them. CDR1 is SGHRS and CDR2 is YFSETQ in the germline V gene. Here the CDR3 DNA reads TGCGCCAGCAGCTTGGTGGAGACGGGCAATGAGCAGTTCTTC. It encodes CASSLVETGNEQFF.

At least ten counts were recorded for this clone. Other nucleotide sequences from this sample produce the same CDR3. The chain links TRBV7-2 to TRBJ2-5; TRBD1 is a possible D gene (5 bases). There are 13 residues in the CDR3. The V gene's germline CDR1 is SGHTA and CDR2 FQGNSA. Trimming left V 0 bases short and J 6 bases short, with 8 bases between. CDR3 in DNA: TGTGCCAGCAGCTTAGCAGGGGCTAAGACCCAGTACTTC. As protein: CASSLAGAKTQYF.

This clone was seen a handful of times. The chain combines TRBV5-1 with TRBJ2-3; D remains unclear. The CDR3 length is 15 residues. Germline V gives CDR1 SGHRS, CDR2 YFSETQ. V lost 0 bases to trimming and J lost 1 base, with 9 bases between them. The CDR3 coding sequence is TGCGCCAGCAGCTTGGGACATGAACGCACAGATACGCAGTATTTT. Protein sequence: CASSLGHERTDTQYF.

The CDR3 is CASSLQGGGTEAFF. CDR3 sequence (DNA): TGTGCCAGCAGCTTACAGGGCGGGGGCACTGAAGCTTTCTTT. V is TRBV7-9 and J is TRBJ1-1; D is perhaps TRBD1 (5 bases). Germline V gene sequence: CDR1 SEHNR, CDR2 FQNEAQ (reference sequence). V was pared by 2 bases and J by 4 bases, with 11 bases between. The CDR3 is made up of 14 amino acids.

The V call is TRBV13, the J call TRBJ2-6; D not certain. The germline V gene encodes CDR1 PRHDT and CDR2 FYEKMQ (reference sequence). V shed 3 bases and J shed 0 bases, with 3 bases lying between them. This CDR3 region has 14 residues. As DNA, the CDR3 is TGTGCCAGCAGCTTCGTCTCTGGGGCCAACGTCCTGACTTTC. Protein product: CASSFVSGANVLTF.

This clone turned up a few times. The V call is TRBV19, the J call TRBJ1-1; no firm D call. V lost 5 bases and J lost 6, with 13 bases in between. Germline V gene sequence: CDR1 LNHDA, CDR2 SQIVND (reference sequence). The CDR3 is 13 residues long. CDR3: CASSQLAGAEAFF. DNA of the CDR3: TGTGCCAGTAGTCAACTCGCGGGTGCTGAAGCTTTCTTT.

The chain uses TRBV7-9 and TRBJ1-1; TRBD1 is a possible D gene (6 bases). Trimming removed 4 bases at V and 3 bases at J, with 15 bases between. Germline loops: CDR1 SEHNR, CDR2 FQNEAQ (reference sequence). The CDR3 contains 15 residues. The CDR3 loop is CASSSSLQGHTEAFF. Written as DNA, the CDR3 is TGTGCCAGCAGCTCCTCTTTACAGGGTCACACTGAAGCTTTCTTT.

This clone was counted only a few times. The rearrangement uses TRBV5-1 and TRBJ2-7, with a possible D match to TRBD1 (6 bases). This CDR3 is built from 16 residues. With 3 bases removed from V and 4 bases from J, the gap between germline ends came to 20 bases. Germline CDR1 reads SGHRS; CDR2 reads YFSETQ. CDR3 sequence (DNA): TGCGCCAGCAGCTGGTCCTCGGACAGTGGGGCGTACGAGCAGTACTTC. As protein: CASSWSSDSGAYEQYF.

This clone was seen more than once but under ten times. Within the sample, other DNA sequences also encode this same CDR3. This chain connects TRBV7-2 to TRBJ2-5; D is ambiguous. The CDR3 loop spans 12 amino acids. The germline gives CDR1 SGHTA, CDR2 FQGNSA. The V gene lost 5 bases and the J gene lost 5 bases, with 9 bases spanning the gap. The CDR3 region has the DNA TGTGCCAGCAGCCCAAGTCGGGAGACCCAGTACTTC. Its protein is CASSPSRETQYF.

This clone was counted only a few times. The rearrangement joins TRBV11-1 to TRBJ1-1, with 7 positions matching TRBD1. The CDR3 extends over 14 amino acids. Per germline, CDR1 SGHAT and CDR2 FQDESV (reference sequence). V dropped 6 bases and J dropped 1; count of bases not matched to a gene: 5. CDR3 in DNA: TGTGCCAGCAGGCAACAGGGGAGGAACACTGAAGCTTTCTTT. Amino acid sequence: CASRQQGRNTEAFF. Variable domain in full (rest from reference TRBV11-1 and TRBJ1-1): EAEVAQSPRYKITEKSQAVAFWCDPISGHATLYWYRQILGQGPELLVQFQDESVVDDSQLPKDRFSAERLKGVDSTLKIQPAELGDSAMYLCASRQQGRNTEAFFGQGTRLTVV.